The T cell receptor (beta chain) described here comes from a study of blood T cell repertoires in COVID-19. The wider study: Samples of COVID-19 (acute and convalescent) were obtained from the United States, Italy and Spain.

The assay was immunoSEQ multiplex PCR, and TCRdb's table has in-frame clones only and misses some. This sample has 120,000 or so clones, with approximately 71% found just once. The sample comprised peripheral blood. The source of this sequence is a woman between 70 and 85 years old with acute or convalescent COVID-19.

CDR3 sequence: CASSPQFGLYEQYF. CDR3 coding DNA: TGTGCCAGCAGCCCCCAATTTGGGCTCTACGAGCAGTACTTC. The chain combines TRBV28 with TRBJ2-7; D gene ambiguous. Germline V gene sequence: CDR1 MDHEN, CDR2 SYDVKM. V gave up 6 bases and J gave up 3 bases, with 15 bases separating them. The CDR3 contains 14 residues.